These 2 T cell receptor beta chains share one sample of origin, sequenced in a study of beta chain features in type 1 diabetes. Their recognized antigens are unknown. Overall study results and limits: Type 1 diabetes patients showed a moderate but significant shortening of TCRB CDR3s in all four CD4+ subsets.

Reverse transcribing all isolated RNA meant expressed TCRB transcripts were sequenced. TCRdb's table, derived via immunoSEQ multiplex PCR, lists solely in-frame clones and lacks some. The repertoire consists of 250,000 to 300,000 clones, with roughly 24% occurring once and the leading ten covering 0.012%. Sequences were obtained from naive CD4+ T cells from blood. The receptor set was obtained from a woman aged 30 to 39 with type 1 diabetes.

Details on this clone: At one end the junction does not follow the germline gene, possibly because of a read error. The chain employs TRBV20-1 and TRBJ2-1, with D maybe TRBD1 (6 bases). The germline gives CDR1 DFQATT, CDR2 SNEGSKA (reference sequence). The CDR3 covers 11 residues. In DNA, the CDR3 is TGCAGTGCTCCCGAGGCGAGGGGGTGCGTCTTC. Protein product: CSAPEARGCVF.

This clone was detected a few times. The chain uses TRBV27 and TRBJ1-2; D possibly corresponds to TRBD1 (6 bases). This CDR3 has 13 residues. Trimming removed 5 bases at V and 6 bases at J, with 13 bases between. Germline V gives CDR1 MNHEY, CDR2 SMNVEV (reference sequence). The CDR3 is CASSLGGRNGYTF. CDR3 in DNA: TGTGCCAGCAGTCTTGGGGGCAGAAATGGCTACACCTTC.